A selection of T cell receptor beta chains follows, all from one sample in a study of blood T cell repertoires in COVID-19. The protocol was immunoSEQ multiplex PCR, while the TCRdb copy is restricted to in-frame clones and leaves out a portion. The sample holds approximately 79,000 clones, more than 85% seen once. The sequenced material came from peripheral blood. These receptors originate from a man aged 60 to 75 with acute or convalescent COVID-19. CDR3s include the opening cysteine and the closing phenylalanine or tryptophan. D genes are given only for firm matches. Size values are once, few and many counts, or a class for expanded clones, and some rows have none.

D gene	J gene	V gene	clone size	CDR3 DNA	CDR3 protein
TRBD1	TRBJ1-1	TRBV10-3	.	TGTGCCATCAGGAGTACAGGGGAGCACACTGAAGCTTTCTTT	CAIRSTGEHTEAFF
.	TRBJ1-2	TRBV30	.	TGTGCCTGGAATCCCGGACAGTATGGCTACACCTTC	CAWNPGQYGYTF
TRBD2	TRBJ2-7	TRBV14	once	TGTGCCGTAGCGGGACTTTTATTTTCCTACGAGCAGTACTTC	CAVAGLLFSYEQYF
TRBD1	TRBJ2-7	TRBV27	once	TGTGCCAGCAGTTTTTACCCGGACAGGTCCTACGAGCAGTACTTC	CASSFYPDRSYEQYF
.	TRBJ2-7	TRBV28	.	TGTGCCAGCAGTTTAAGGGGACTCTACGAGCAGTACTTC	CASSLRGLYEQYF
TRBD2	TRBJ2-5	TRBV6-6	.	TGTGCCAGCAGTCAACAGCGGGGCAGGGAGACCCAGTACTTC	CASSQQRGRETQYF
.	TRBJ1-5	TRBV19	once	TGTGCCAGTAGTATAGGACAGACCAATCAGCCCCAGCATTTT	CASSIGQTNQPQHF
.	TRBJ1-2	TRBV30	few	TGTGCCTGGAGGGAGACAGAAGAAACCTATGGCTACACCTTC	CAWRETEETYGYTF
TRBD2	TRBJ2-1	TRBV5-4	.	TGTGCCAGCAGCACGGGACTAGCGGGAGGAGGTAATGAGCAGTTCTTC	CASSTGLAGGGNEQFF
.	TRBJ2-7	TRBV6-1	few	TGTGCCAGCAGTGCATCTCTAGGCGGAGGCTCCTACGAGCAGTACTTC	CASSASLGGGSYEQYF
TRBD2	TRBJ2-1	TRBV3-1/TRBV3-2	.	TGTGCCAGCAGCCAAGAAAATCTAGCGGGAGTTTCCTACAATGAGCAGTTCTTC	CASSQENLAGVSYNEQFF
.	TRBJ1-1	TRBV12-3/TRBV12-4	.	TGTGCCAGCAGTTTGAGGGTGGACACTGAAGCTTTCTTT	CASSLRVDTEAFF
TRBD1	TRBJ2-3	TRBV30	.	TGTGCCTGGTTAAAAGACAGGGCTTCAGATACGCAGTATTTT	CAWLKDRASDTQYF
.	TRBJ1-1	TRBV12-5	.	TGTGCTAGTGGTTTGGGGGGGGACGCTTTCTTT	CASGLGGDAFF
.	TRBJ1-1	TRBV19	.	TGTGCCAGTAGTATCAACCCCTCGGGGGGGCGCCTCGTGATGTCCACTGAAGCTTTCTTT	CASSINPSGGRLVMSTEAFF
.	TRBJ1-2	TRBV6-6	.	TGTGCCAGCAGTTACACCGGACTTGTGAATGGCTACACCTTC	CASSYTGLVNGYTF
.	TRBJ2-2	TRBV9	.	TGTGCCAGCAGCGTAGTAGGGGAGAACACCGGGGAGCTGTTTTTT	CASSVVGENTGELFF
TRBD2	TRBJ2-7	TRBV19	.	TGTGCCAGTGGAACGGGGGAGGGGTACGAGCAGTACTTC	CASGTGEGYEQYF
TRBD2	TRBJ2-5	TRBV27	.	TGTGCCAGCAACCGCGGAGCGGGAGGAGGGGAGACCCAGTACTTC	CASNRGAGGGETQYF
TRBD1	TRBJ2-3	TRBV12-3/TRBV12-4	.	TGTGCCAGCAGGAGACAGGGGTCAGATACGCAGTATTTT	CASRRQGSDTQYF
TRBD1	TRBJ1-4	TRBV30	once	TGTGCCTGGACAGGGGGGGAAAAACTGTTTTTT	CAWTGGEKLFF
.	TRBJ2-7	TRBV19	.	TGTGCCAGTAGTATATCCAGGGCCCATCTCTACGAGCAGTACTTC	CASSISRAHLYEQYF
TRBD1	TRBJ1-2	TRBV28	.	TGTGCCAGCCAAAGCTCGGGACAGGGGAGAGAGGGCTACACCTTC	CASQSSGQGREGYTF
.	TRBJ2-3	TRBV15	.	TGTGCCACCAGCGACCTGGCGGCTAGCACAGATACGCAGTATTTT	CATSDLAASTDTQYF
TRBD1	TRBJ2-7	TRBV19	.	TGTGCCAGTAGACAGGGGTCCTACGAGCAGTACTTC	CASRQGSYEQYF
.	TRBJ1-3	TRBV2	.	TGTGCCAGCAGGGGGCTCTCTGGAAACACCATATATTTT	CASRGLSGNTIYF
.	TRBJ1-4	TRBV2	.	TGTGCCAGCAGCATCAACAGACAAACTAATGAAAAACTGTTTTTT	CASSINRQTNEKLFF
TRBD1	TRBJ2-3	TRBV5-1	.	TGCGCCAGCAGGCCAGACAGGGCCCCGGTTACGCAGTATTTT	CASRPDRAPVTQYF
TRBD2	TRBJ2-5	TRBV5-6	.	TGTGCCAGCAGCTTGCGCGGGGGAAGGCAAGAGACCCAGTACTTC	CASSLRGGRQETQYF
TRBD1	TRBJ1-6	TRBV27	.	TGTGCCAGCAGTTCAACCGGGACAGTCCGATCGCCCCTCCACTTT	CASSSTGTVRSPLHF
TRBD1	TRBJ1-2	TRBV27	.	TGTGCCAGCAGTCCACAGGGGTACTATGGCTACACCTTC	CASSPQGYYGYTF
.	TRBJ2-3	TRBV9	few	TGTGCCAGCAGCGTAGCGGGAGACATAGATACGCAGTATTTT	CASSVAGDIDTQYF
TRBD1	TRBJ2-3	TRBV7-3	.	TGTGCCAGCAGCCTCGACAGGGGGCTCGCAGATACGCAGTATTTT	CASSLDRGLADTQYF
TRBD1	TRBJ2-7	TRBV6-5	.	TGTGCCAGCAGTTCTACCCGGGACAGCCTATTCTACGAGCAGTACTTC	CASSSTRDSLFYEQYF
.	TRBJ1-2	TRBV18	.	TGTGCCAGCTCACCACCGGGCAGCCGTAACTATGGCTACACCTTC	CASSPPGSRNYGYTF
TRBD1	TRBJ2-7	TRBV29-1	once	TGCAGCGCTAGAACGCCTGGGGACAGATCCTACGAGCAGTACTTC	CSARTPGDRSYEQYF
.	TRBJ1-6	TRBV5-4	.	TGTGCCAGCAGCTTCGATCGGAATTCACCCCTCCACTTT	CASSFDRNSPLHF
TRBD1	TRBJ1-2	TRBV7-2	.	TGTGCCAGCAGCTTAACGGGACAGTACTATGGCTACACCTTC	CASSLTGQYYGYTF
.	TRBJ2-2	TRBV5-8	once	TGTGCCAGCAGCTTGACGATAGCGAACACCGGGGAGCTGTTTTTT	CASSLTIANTGELFF
.	TRBJ2-7	TRBV6-5	.	TGTGCCAGCAGTTATGGGCAGCTTCGGCACGAGCAGTACTTC	CASSYGQLRHEQYF
.	TRBJ2-4	TRBV9	.	TGTGCCAGCAGCGTAGGGGGAGCGGCCAAAAACATTCAGTACTTC	CASSVGGAAKNIQYF
TRBD2	TRBJ2-3	TRBV5-5	.	TGTTTCACAGCGTTGGGACTAGTGTCCGATACGCAGTATTTT	CFTALGLVSDTQYF
.	TRBJ2-1	TRBV2	once	TGTGCCAGCAGTGTGGGCCCAAACAATGAGCAGTTCTTC	CASSVGPNNEQFF
TRBD1	TRBJ2-2	TRBV9	.	TGTGCCAGCAGCGTAGAACAGGGGTGGACCGGGGAGCTGTTTTTT	CASSVEQGWTGELFF
.	TRBJ2-7	TRBV11-2	.	TGTGCCAGCAGTATACCGGGACACTATTCTGAAGAGCAGTACTTC	CASSIPGHYSEEQYF
.	TRBJ1-2	TRBV5-4	.	TGTGCCAGCAGCTTGGAGGGGACTTATGGCTACACCTTC	CASSLEGTYGYTF
.	TRBJ2-1	TRBV11-1	once	TGTGCCAGCAGCTTAGCGTCAACTAAATACAATGAGCAGTTCTTC	CASSLASTKYNEQFF